The 6 T cell receptor beta chains given below trace back to one sample, sequenced in a study of cytomegalovirus exposure and HLA in healthy donors. PCR amplification relied on 60 Vbeta primers (plus 13 Jbeta primers). The repertoire was sequenced with immunoSEQ multiplex PCR; TCRdb's copy has only in-frame clones and lacks some. The sample carries about 150,000 clones, 80% recorded once. Sequencing was carried out using PBMCs. The receptors stem from a man aged 25-45 years in good health and CMV-seropositive.

This clone came up a few times. The chain has TRBV5-1 and TRBJ1-2, with D perhaps matching TRBD1 (5 bases). V was clipped by 2 bases and J by 3 bases, with 14 bases between them. This CDR3 comprises 15 residues. Germline CDR1 reads SGHRS; CDR2 reads YFSETQ. The CDR3 reads CASSFSQGRDYGYTF. The CDR3 DNA reads as TGCGCCAGCAGCTTTTCGCAGGGTCGAGACTATGGCTACACCTTC. Filled out from reference TRBV5-1 and TRBJ1-2, the complete variable domain reads KAGVTQTPRYLIKTRGQQVTLSCSPISGHRSVSWYQQTPGQGLQFLFEYFSETQRNKGNFPGRFSGRQFSNSRSEMNVSTLELGDSALYLCASSFSQGRDYGYTFGSGTRLTVV.

The CDR3 nucleotides read TGTGCCAGCAGCTCCGGAACAGGGGGCAGTTACGAGCAGTACTTC. Translation gives CASSSGTGGSYEQYF. The chain is built from TRBV7-6 and TRBJ2-7; 9 nucleotides match TRBD1. The CDR3 runs 15 residues. The germline V gene encodes CDR1 SGHVS and CDR2 FNYEAQ. J lost 4 bases, V lost 4 bases, and 8 bases had no gene match.

J is TRBJ2-5 and V is TRBV2; a weak D match, TRBD2 (6 bases). The CDR3 totals 13 residues. Germline V gene lookup returns CDR1 SNHLY and CDR2 FYNNEI. V was shortened by 6 bases and J by 5 bases, with 13 bases between the two germline ends. The CDR3 sequence is CASRILAAETQYF. The CDR3 bases are TGTGCCAGCAGAATACTAGCTGCGGAGACCCAGTACTTC.

This sequence joins TRBV5-6 and TRBJ1-4; 7 nucleotides match TRBD1. This CDR3 spans 15 amino acids. The germline gives CDR1 SGHDT, CDR2 YYEEEE. V lost 0 bases to trimming and J lost 8 bases; unmatched junction nucleotides: 7. The CDR3 is CASSLVRQGAEKLFF. The CDR3, as DNA: TGTGCCAGCAGCTTGGTGCGACAGGGCGCGGAAAAACTGTTTTTT.

The V gene is TRBV11-2, the J gene TRBJ2-5; 12 bases match TRBD2. The CDR3 length is 16 residues. Germline CDR1 reads SGHAT; CDR2 reads FQNNGV. V shed 3 bases and J 4 bases; nucleotides not matched to a gene: 6. The DNA of the CDR3 is TGTGCCAGCAGCTTCTCCCTAGCGGGAGGGCTAGAGACCCAGTACTTC. Translating it yields CASSFSLAGGLETQYF.

The chain recombines TRBV5-1 with TRBJ2-5; 11 nucleotides agree with TRBD1. Germline CDR1 SGHRS, CDR2 YFSETQ. The CDR3 loop spans 16 amino acids. The trim removed 0 bases at V and 4 bases at J, leaving 5 bases unmatched. This chain's CDR3 is CASSLAGTGGLETQYF. The CDR3, as DNA: TGCGCCAGCAGCTTGGCCGGGACAGGGGGATTAGAGACCCAGTACTTC. Variable domain in full (rest from reference TRBV5-1 and TRBJ2-5): KAGVTQTPRYLIKTRGQQVTLSCSPISGHRSVSWYQQTPGQGLQFLFEYFSETQRNKGNFPGRFSGRQFSNSRSEMNVSTLELGDSALYLCASSLAGTGGLETQYFGPGTRLLVL.